Listed below are T cell receptor beta chains from one sample, sequenced in a study of OX40 agonist ivuxolimab in advanced cancers. Generated by immunoSEQ multiplex PCR, the TCRdb table keeps only in-frame clones and is missing some. The table lists about 27,000 clones, 85% of them singletons. The material sequenced was CD4+ or CD8+ T cells sorted from blood, taken in a trial of the OX40 agonist ivuxolimab. These receptors originate from an adult with an advanced solid tumor such as melanoma, head and neck, liver or kidney cancer. Each CDR3 is given with its conserved first and last residue. Fields, in order: V gene, D gene, clone size, J gene, CDR3 DNA, CDR3 protein. A D gene is named only where the DNA matches it firmly. The size of a clone is reported for some rows only, either as once, few or many, or as a class for expanded clones.

TRBV7-3	-	once	TRBJ2-2	TGTGCCAGCAGCTTAACCAGGGTGGGCACCGGGGAGCTGTTTTTT	CASSLTRVGTGELFF
TRBV12-5	-	-	TRBJ1-2	TGTGCTAGTGGTTTGGTACCAGGAGGGGGAGGAGGTGGCTACACCTTC	CASGLVPGGGGGGYTF
TRBV7-2	-	-	TRBJ2-7	TGTGCCAGCAGCGCCTCGCAATCCTACGAGCAGTACTTC	CASSASQSYEQYF
TRBV4-1	TRBD1	-	TRBJ1-1	TGCGCCAGCAGCCAGACAGGGGTTCGGAACACTGAAGCTTTCTTT	CASSQTGVRNTEAFF
TRBV11-2	-	-	TRBJ1-3	TGTGCCAGCAGCTTAGAAGCGGGGGGCACAAACACCATATATTTT	CASSLEAGGTNTIYF
TRBV5-6	-	-	TRBJ1-1	TGTGCCAGCAGCTTGGTCAGGCTGAACACTGAAGCTTTCTTT	CASSLVRLNTEAFF
TRBV13	TRBD2	-	TRBJ2-1	TGTGCCAGCAGCTTGAGCGGGACCGGGAATGAGCAGTTCTTC	CASSLSGTGNEQFF
TRBV7-3	-	-	TRBJ2-1	TGTGCCAGCAGCTTAAACCATCTGGATGAGCAGTTCTTC	CASSLNHLDEQFF
TRBV18	-	-	TRBJ2-3	TGTGCCAGCTCACCATGGGGGATGACAGATACGCAGTATTTT	CASSPWGMTDTQYF
TRBV9	-	-	TRBJ2-3	TGTGCCAGCAGCTCCCCGGGGAGGACGGTAACAGATACGCAGTATTTT	CASSSPGRTVTDTQYF
TRBV7-3	TRBD2	-	TRBJ2-5	TGTGCCAGCAGCTTAGGCGGGGGGGCCCAAGAGACCCAGTACTTC	CASSLGGGAQETQYF
TRBV5-6	-	-	TRBJ1-1	TGTGCCAGCAGCCTTGGGGCGACTGAAGCTTTCTTT	CASSLGATEAFF
TRBV6-1	TRBD1	-	TRBJ1-5	TGTGCCAGCAGTGAAGCACAGGACAGGGGAGATCAGCCCCAGCATTTT	CASSEAQDRGDQPQHF
TRBV30	-	few	TRBJ1-1	TGTGCCTGGAGTCCTCCCGGGACCCATGGAACTGAAGCTTTCTTT	CAWSPPGTHGTEAFF
TRBV30	-	few	TRBJ1-2	TGTGCCTGGCAGGGGTATGGCTACACCTTC	CAWQGYGYTF
TRBV28	-	-	TRBJ1-1	TGTGCCAGCCGGGAGGGCCCTGAAGCTTTCTTT	CASREGPEAFF
TRBV27	-	-	TRBJ1-3	TGTGCCAGCAGTTTATCACAACCGGGACCCCACGGAGGAAACACCATATATTTT	CASSLSQPGPHGGNTIYF
TRBV6-5	-	-	TRBJ2-7	TGTGCCAGCAGCCCCGTGGGAATAGCGGACTACGAGCAGTACTTC	CASSPVGIADYEQYF
TRBV28	-	-	TRBJ2-2	TGTGCCAGCAGTTTTTCCCTTACCGGGGAGCTGTTTTTT	CASSFSLTGELFF
TRBV5-6	TRBD1	-	TRBJ2-7	TGTGCCAGCAGCTCCGGGACAGGGTTAGACAACTACGAGCAGTACTTC	CASSSGTGLDNYEQYF
TRBV4-1	TRBD1	-	TRBJ2-7	TGCGCCAGCAGCCCTGCCGGGACAGGGGATTACGAGCAGTACTTC	CASSPAGTGDYEQYF
TRBV2	-	-	TRBJ1-4	TGTGCCAGCAGTTCCGTTTCCCACGCAACTAATGAAAAACTGTTTTTT	CASSSVSHATNEKLFF
TRBV5-1	-	once	TRBJ1-1	TGCGCCAGCAGCCCCCGCCGAGGAGGGGAAAACACTGAAGCTTTCTTT	CASSPRRGGENTEAFF
TRBV7-2	-	-	TRBJ2-7	TGTGCCAGCAGCTTAATCCCCGGGTCGGGAGATGGCTACGAGCAGTACTTC	CASSLIPGSGDGYEQYF
TRBV19	-	-	TRBJ2-7	TGTGCCAGTAGTTATTTGGGACACTTTGACGACGAGCAGTACTTC	CASSYLGHFDDEQYF
TRBV27	-	-	TRBJ1-5	TGTGCCAGCAGTCCCCCCCCGGGCAATCAGCCCCAGCATTTT	CASSPPPGNQPQHF
TRBV27	-	-	TRBJ2-2	TGTGCCAGCAGTTTATTAGACCACCGGGAGCTGTTTTTT	CASSLLDHRELFF
TRBV11-1	TRBD2	-	TRBJ2-1	TGTGCCAGCAGCTTAGGGGGGGGCTCCTACAATGAGCAGTTCTTC	CASSLGGGSYNEQFF
TRBV9	-	-	TRBJ2-1	TGTGCCAGCAGCGCCGACCCGACGGTCGGTGAGCAGTTCTTC	CASSADPTVGEQFF
TRBV15	-	-	TRBJ1-1	TGTGCCACCAGCAGAGGGTACACTGAAGCTTTCTTT	CATSRGYTEAFF
TRBV29-1	-	-	TRBJ1-3	TGCAGCGTCGAGGCAGGGATCTCTGGAAACACCATATATTTT	CSVEAGISGNTIYF
TRBV7-3	TRBD1	-	TRBJ2-7	TGTGCCAGCAGCTTAATAAGGGGGCGAAGGGACGAGCAGTACTTC	CASSLIRGRRDEQYF
TRBV5-5	-	-	TRBJ2-2	TGTGCCAGCAGACTCCGACAGTATAGCACCGGGGAGCTGTTTTTT	CASRLRQYSTGELFF
TRBV4-2	-	-	TRBJ1-5	TGTGCCAGCAGCCAAGGGGGTCAGCCCCAGCATTTT	CASSQGGQPQHF
TRBV4-2	TRBD1	few	TRBJ1-6	TGTGCCAGCAGCCACTTGGGGGGGACAGGGGGTTCACCCCTCCACTTT	CASSHLGGTGGSPLHF
TRBV7-9	-	-	TRBJ2-7	TGTGCCAGCAGCTTGGACAGTCCTACCTACGAGCAGTACTTC	CASSLDSPTYEQYF
TRBV6-5	-	-	TRBJ2-5	TGTGCCAGCAGTGGGGGGGCATCCGAGACCCAGTACTTC	CASSGGASETQYF
TRBV27	-	-	TRBJ2-3	TGTGCCAGCAGTTTAAGAGGAGCAGGGCCAGATACGCAGTATTTT	CASSLRGAGPDTQYF
TRBV7-8	TRBD1	once	TRBJ2-7	TGTGCCAGCAGCTTGCTTTTTGGACAGGGGCGAAACGAGCAGTACTTC	CASSLLFGQGRNEQYF
TRBV7-2	-	-	TRBJ2-7	TGTGCCAGCAGCTTAGCGGTCAGTCCCTACGAGCAGTACTTC	CASSLAVSPYEQYF
TRBV6-4	TRBD1	many	TRBJ2-3	TGTGCCAGCAGTGCCGGGACAGGGGCGGGAGATACGCAGTATTTT	CASSAGTGAGDTQYF
TRBV9	-	-	TRBJ1-1	TGTGCCAGCAGCCCTGGGGGGCTGGGGGTGAACACTGAAGCTTTCTTT	CASSPGGLGVNTEAFF
TRBV6-6	-	-	TRBJ2-7	TGTGCCAGCGCCGCTTACGAGCAGTACTTC	CASAAYEQYF
TRBV7-2	-	-	TRBJ1-3	TGTGCCAGCAGCTTACAGGGTGGAAACACCATATATTTT	CASSLQGGNTIYF
TRBV20-1	-	-	TRBJ1-5	TGCAGTGCTACGGGGTTGGCCCAGCATTTT	CSATGLAQHF
TRBV4-3	-	-	TRBJ2-2	TGCGCCAGCAGCCAAGAAGCGGTCCCCGGGGAGCTGTTTTTT	CASSQEAVPGELFF
TRBV11-2	-	-	TRBJ2-1	TGTGCCAGCAGCCCCCGACAGACCAATGAGCAGTTCTTC	CASSPRQTNEQFF
TRBV10-2	-	medium-sized	TRBJ2-5	TGCGCCAGCAGTGAAACGGGAGAGACCCAGTACTTC	CASSETGETQYF
TRBV27	-	-	TRBJ1-6	TGTGCCAGCAGTTTATTCAGCTTAAGCTCCTATAATTCACCCCTCCACTTT	CASSLFSLSSYNSPLHF
TRBV11-2	-	-	TRBJ2-7	TGTGCCAGCAGCCTTGGGAGGACAGGACCCACCTACGAGCAGTACTTC	CASSLGRTGPTYEQYF
TRBV13	TRBD2	once	TRBJ2-3	TGTGCCAGCAACTCTATCCCCAAGGTCGGACTAGCGGATTACACAGATACGCAGTATTTT	CASNSIPKVGLADYTDTQYF
TRBV7-9	-	-	TRBJ2-6	TGTGCCAGCAGCTTGACACCCTCTGGGGCCAACGTCCTGACTTTC	CASSLTPSGANVLTF
TRBV7-2	-	-	TRBJ2-1	TGTGCCAGCAGCTCCCTCCTTGTTTACAATGAGCAGTTCTTC	CASSSLLVYNEQFF
TRBV13	-	-	TRBJ1-3	TGTGCCAGCAGCTCCTCTCCCGGGGCCTCTGGAAACACCATATATTTT	CASSSSPGASGNTIYF
TRBV7-2	TRBD1	-	TRBJ1-3	TGTGCCAGCAGTTTAAGAATCCTTACGACAGGGTCGAGAAACACCATATATTTT	CASSLRILTTGSRNTIYF